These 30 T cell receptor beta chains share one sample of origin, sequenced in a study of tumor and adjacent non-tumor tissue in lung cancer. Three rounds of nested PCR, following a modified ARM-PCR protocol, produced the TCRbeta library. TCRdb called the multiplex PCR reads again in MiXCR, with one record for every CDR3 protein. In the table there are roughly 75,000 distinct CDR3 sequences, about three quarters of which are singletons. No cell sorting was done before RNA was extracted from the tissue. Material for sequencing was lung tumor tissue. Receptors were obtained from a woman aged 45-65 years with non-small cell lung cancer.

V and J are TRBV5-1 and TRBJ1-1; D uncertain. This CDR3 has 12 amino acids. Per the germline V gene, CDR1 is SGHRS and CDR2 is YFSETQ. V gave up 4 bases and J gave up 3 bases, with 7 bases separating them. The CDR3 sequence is CASSIGHTEAFF. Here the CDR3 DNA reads TGCGCCAGCAGCATAGGGCACACTGAAGCTTTCTTT.

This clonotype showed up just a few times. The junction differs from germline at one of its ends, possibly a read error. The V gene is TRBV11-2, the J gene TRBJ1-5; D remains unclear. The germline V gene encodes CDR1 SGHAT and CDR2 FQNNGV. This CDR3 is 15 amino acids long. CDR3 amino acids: CTSSFDGLSNQPQHF. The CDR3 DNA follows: TGTACCAGCAGCTTTGATGGGTTGAGTAATCAGCCCCAGCATTTT.

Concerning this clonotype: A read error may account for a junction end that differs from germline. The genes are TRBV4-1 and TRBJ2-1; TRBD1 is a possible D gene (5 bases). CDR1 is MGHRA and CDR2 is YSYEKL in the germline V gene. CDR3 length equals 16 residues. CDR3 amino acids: CANRQVDILSYNEQFF. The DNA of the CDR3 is TGCGCCAACAGGCAAGTAGACATACTCTCCTACAATGAACAGTTCTTC.

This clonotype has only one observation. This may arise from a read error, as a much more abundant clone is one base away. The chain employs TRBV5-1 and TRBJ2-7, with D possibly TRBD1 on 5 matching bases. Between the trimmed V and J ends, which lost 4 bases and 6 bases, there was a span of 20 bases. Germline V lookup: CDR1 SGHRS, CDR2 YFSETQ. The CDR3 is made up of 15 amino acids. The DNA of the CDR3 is TGCGCCAGCAGCATAGGACATTCGTCGTCCCTCGAGCAGTACTTC. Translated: CASSIGHSSSLEQYF.

The CDR3 is CASSLVRRESTGELFF. The CDR3 coding sequence is TGCGCCAGCAGCTTGGTTAGAAGGGAATCCACCGGGGAGCTGTTTTTT. V usage is TRBV5-1 and J usage is TRBJ2-2; D unresolved. Deletions cut 0 bases from V and 4 bases from J, with 13 bases between. The germline gives CDR1 SGHRS, CDR2 YFSETQ. The CDR3 length is 16 residues.

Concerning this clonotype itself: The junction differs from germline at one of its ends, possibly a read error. CDR3 amino acids: CASSETPTGELFF. CDR3 bases: TGCGCTAGCAGTGAGACCCCCACAGGGGAGCTGTTTTTT. The chain is built from TRBV10-2 and TRBJ2-2; D is unresolved. The CDR3 sequence is 13 residues long. CDR1 and CDR2 from the germline V gene are WSHSY and SAAADI.

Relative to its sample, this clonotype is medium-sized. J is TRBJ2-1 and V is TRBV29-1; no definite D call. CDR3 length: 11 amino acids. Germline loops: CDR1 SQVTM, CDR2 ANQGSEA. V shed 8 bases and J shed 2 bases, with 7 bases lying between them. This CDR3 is CSQRTYNEQFF. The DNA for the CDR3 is TGCAGCCAACGTACCTACAATGAGCAGTTCTTC.

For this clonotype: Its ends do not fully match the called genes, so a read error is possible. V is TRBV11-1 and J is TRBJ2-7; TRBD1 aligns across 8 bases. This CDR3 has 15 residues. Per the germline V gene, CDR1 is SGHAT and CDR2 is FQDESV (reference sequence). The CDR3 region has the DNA TGTGCCAGCAGTCGGACAGGGTGGAGTTCCTACAAGCAGTACTTT. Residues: CASSRTGWSSYKQYF. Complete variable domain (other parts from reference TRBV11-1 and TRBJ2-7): EAEVAQSPRYKITEKSQAVAFWCDPISGHATLYWYRQILGQGPELLVQFQDESVVDDSQLPKDRFSAERLKGVDSTLKIQPAELGDSAMYLCASSRTGWSSYKQYFGPGTRLTVT.

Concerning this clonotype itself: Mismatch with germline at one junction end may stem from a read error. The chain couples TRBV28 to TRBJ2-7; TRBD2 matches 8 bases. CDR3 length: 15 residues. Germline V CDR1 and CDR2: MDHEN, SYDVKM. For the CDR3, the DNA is TGTGTCAGCAGTTTATGGTGCGGGAGGTCCTACGAGCAGTACTTC. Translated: CVSSLWCGRSYEQYF.

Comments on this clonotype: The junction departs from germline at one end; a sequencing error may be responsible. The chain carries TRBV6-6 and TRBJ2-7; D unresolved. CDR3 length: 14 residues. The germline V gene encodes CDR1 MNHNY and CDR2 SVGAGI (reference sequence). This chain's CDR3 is CASSYSEEADEKYF. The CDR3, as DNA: TGTGCCAGCAGTTACTCCGAAGAGGCGGACGAGAAGTATTTC.

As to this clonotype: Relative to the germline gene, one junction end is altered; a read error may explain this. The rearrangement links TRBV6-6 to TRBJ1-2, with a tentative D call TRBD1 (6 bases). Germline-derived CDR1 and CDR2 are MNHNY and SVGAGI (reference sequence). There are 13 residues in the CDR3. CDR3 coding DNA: TGTGCCTGCAGTTATAACAGGGACTATGGCTTCACCTTC. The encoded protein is CACSYNRDYGFTF.

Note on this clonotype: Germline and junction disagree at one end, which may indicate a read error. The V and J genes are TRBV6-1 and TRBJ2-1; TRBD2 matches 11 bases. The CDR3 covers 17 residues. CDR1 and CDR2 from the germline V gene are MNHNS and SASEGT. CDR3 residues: CASSMQMTSGVDNEQFF. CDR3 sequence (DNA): TGTGCGAGCAGTATGCAGATGACTAGCGGGGTCGACAATGAGCAGTTCTTC.

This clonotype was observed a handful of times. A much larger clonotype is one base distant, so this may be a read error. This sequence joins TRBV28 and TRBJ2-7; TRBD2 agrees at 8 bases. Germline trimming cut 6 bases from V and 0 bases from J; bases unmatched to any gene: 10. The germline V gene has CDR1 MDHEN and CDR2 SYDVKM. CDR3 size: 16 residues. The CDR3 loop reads CASSFHGGGTSYEQYF. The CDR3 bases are TGTGCCAGCAGCTTCCACGGGGGGGGTACCTCCTACGAGCAGTACTTC.

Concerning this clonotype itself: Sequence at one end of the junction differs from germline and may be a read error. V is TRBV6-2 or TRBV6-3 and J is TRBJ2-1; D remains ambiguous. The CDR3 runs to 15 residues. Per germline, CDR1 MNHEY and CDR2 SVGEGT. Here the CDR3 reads CASSSRNNEGNEQFF. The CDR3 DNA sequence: TGCGCCAGCAGTTCTAGGAATAACGAAGGGAATGAGCAGTTCTTC.

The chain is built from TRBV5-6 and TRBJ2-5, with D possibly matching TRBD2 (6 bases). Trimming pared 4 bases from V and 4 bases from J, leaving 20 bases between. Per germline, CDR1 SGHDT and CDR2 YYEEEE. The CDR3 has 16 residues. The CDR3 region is CASSLTSGRLVETQYF. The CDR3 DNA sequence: TGTGCCAGCAGCCTGACTAGTGGGAGGTTGGTAGAGACCCAGTACTTC. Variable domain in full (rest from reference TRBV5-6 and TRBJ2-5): DAGVTQSPTHLIKTRGQQVTLRCSPKSGHDTVSWYQQALGQGPQFIFQYYEEEERQRGNFPDRFSGHQFPNYSSELNVNALLLGDSALYLCASSLTSGRLVETQYFGPGTRLLVL.

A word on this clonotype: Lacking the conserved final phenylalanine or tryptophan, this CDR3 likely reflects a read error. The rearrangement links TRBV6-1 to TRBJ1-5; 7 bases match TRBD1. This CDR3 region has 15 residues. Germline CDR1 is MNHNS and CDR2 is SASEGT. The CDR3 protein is CANSIRWDSRQPQHL. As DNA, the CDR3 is TGTGCTAACAGTATACGCTGGGACAGTCGTCAGCCCCAGCATCTT.

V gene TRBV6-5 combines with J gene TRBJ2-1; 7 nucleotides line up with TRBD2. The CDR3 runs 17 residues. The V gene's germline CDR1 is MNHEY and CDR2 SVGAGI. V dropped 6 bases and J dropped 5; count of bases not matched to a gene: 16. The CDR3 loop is CASRHAPGWGGDNEQFF. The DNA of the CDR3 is TGTGCCAGCAGGCACGCCCCGGGGTGGGGGGGAGACAATGAGCAGTTCTTC.

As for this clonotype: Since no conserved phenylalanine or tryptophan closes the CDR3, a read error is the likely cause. In DNA, the CDR3 is TGTGCCAGCAGCTTAACCGATAGCTCCTACGAGCAGTACCTC. As protein: CASSLTDSSYEQYL. This chain links TRBV11-2 with TRBJ2-7, with D unresolved. Germline V gives CDR1 SGHAT, CDR2 FQNNGV. The V end lost 2 bases, the J end lost 0 bases, and 8 bases lay between the germline ends. This CDR3 spans 14 amino acids.

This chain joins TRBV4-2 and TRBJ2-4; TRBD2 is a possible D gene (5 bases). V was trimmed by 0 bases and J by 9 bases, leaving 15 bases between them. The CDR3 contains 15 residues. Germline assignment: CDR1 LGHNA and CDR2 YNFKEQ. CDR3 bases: TGTGCCAGCAGCCAAGATTTAGGAGGCCAATGCATTCAGTACTTC. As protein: CASSQDLGGQCIQYF.

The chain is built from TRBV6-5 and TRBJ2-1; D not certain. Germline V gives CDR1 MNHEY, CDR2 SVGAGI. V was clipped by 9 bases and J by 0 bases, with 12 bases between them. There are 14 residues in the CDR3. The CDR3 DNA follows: TGTGCCAGAAGTGAGCATCACTCCTACAATGAGCAGTTCTTC. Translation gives CARSEHHSYNEQFF.

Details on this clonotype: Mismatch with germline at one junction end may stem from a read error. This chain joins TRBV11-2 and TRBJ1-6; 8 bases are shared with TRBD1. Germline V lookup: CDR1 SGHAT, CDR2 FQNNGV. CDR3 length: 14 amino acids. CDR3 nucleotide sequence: TGCGCCACCAGCTTAGACAGGGGCAATTCACCCCTCCACTTT. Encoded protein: CATSLDRGNSPLHF.

The CDR3 is CASSQEGQAGEERYEQYF. The CDR3 nucleotides read TGTGCCAGCAGCCAAGAGGGACAAGCGGGAGAAGAACGCTACGAGCAGTACTTC. V is TRBV4-2 and J is TRBJ2-7; TRBD2 matches at 8 bases. The ends lost 0 bases at V and 3 bases at J; junction bases unmatched: 13. This CDR3 is built from 18 residues. CDR1 is LGHNA, CDR2 YNFKEQ, per germline.

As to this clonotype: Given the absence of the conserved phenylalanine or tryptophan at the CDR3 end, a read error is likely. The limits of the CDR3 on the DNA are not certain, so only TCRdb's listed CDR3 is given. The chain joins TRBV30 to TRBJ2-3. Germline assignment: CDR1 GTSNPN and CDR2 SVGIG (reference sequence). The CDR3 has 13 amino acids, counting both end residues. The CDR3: CAWRGILLGTQYS.

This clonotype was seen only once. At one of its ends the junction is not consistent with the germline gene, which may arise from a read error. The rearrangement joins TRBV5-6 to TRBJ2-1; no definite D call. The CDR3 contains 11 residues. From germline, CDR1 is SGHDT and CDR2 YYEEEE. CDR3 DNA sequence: TGTGTCAGCAGCTTGGGGTCTGAGCAGTTCTTC. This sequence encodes CVSSLGSEQFF.

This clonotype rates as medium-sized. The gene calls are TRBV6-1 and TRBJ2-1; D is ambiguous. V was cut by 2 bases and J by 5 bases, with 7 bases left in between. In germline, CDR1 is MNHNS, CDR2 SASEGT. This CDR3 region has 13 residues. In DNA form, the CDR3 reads TGTGCCAGCAGTGAAAGGGATAACAATGAGCAGTTCTTC. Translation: CASSERDNNEQFF.

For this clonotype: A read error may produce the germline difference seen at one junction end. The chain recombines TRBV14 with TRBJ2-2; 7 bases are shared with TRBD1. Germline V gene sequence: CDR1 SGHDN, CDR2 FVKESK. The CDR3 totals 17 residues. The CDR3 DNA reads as TGTGCTTGCAGCCAAGATCAGAGAGACAGGGTTACCGGGGAACTGTTTTTT. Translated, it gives CACSQDQRDRVTGELFF.

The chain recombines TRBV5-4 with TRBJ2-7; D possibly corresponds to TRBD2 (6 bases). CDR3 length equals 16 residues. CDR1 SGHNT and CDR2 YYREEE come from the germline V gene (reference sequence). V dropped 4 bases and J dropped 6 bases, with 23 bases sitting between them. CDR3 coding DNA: TGTGCCAGCAGCAGCGGACCAGCGGGTCACTCCAGCGAGCAGTACTTC. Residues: CASSSGPAGHSSEQYF.

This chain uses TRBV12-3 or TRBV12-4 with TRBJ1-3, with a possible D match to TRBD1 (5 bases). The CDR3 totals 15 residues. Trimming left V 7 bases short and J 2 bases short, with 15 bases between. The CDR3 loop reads CASIKDGGAGNTIYF. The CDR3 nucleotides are TGTGCCAGCATCAAGGACGGGGGTGCTGGAAACACCATATATTTT.

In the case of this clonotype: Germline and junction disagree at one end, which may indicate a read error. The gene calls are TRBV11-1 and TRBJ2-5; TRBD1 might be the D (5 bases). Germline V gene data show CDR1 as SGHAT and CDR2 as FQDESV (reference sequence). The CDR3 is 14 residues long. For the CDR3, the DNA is TGTGCCAGCAGCTCGGGTCAGGGCGTAGAGACCCGGTACTTC. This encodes CASSSGQGVETRYF.

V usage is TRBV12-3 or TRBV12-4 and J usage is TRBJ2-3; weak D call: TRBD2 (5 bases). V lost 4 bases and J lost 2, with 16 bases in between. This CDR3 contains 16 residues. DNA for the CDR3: TGTGCCAGCAGTTCAGATAGTGGGAGTTTCACAGATACGCAGTATTTT. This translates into CASSSDSGSFTDTQYF.